The 5 T cell receptor beta chains listed next were all sequenced from one sample in a study of cytomegalovirus exposure and HLA in healthy donors. The PCR was carried out with 60 Vbeta primers and 13 Jbeta primers. Here immunoSEQ multiplex PCR was the method, and the copy in TCRdb shows in-frame clones only, minus some. Here the sample spans 62,000 or so clones, roughly 86% being singletons. What was sequenced was PBMCs. The receptors stem from a man between 18 and 35 years old in good health and CMV-seronegative.

The V and J genes are TRBV2 and TRBJ1-1; possibly TRBD1 for D (5 bases). Trimming took 6 bases from V and 4 from J, leaving 15 bases between them. CDR1 is SNHLY, CDR2 FYNNEI, per germline. CDR3 length: 14 residues. CDR3 sequence (DNA): TGTGCCAGCAGCTCGCTGGGAGGGGTCACTGAAGCTTTCTTT. This gives the protein CASSSLGGVTEAFF.

The rearrangement uses TRBV30 and TRBJ1-5, with D maybe TRBD1 (6 bases). Deletions cut 2 bases from V and 5 bases from J, with 13 bases between. Germline loops: CDR1 GTSNPN, CDR2 SVGIG (reference sequence). The CDR3 is made up of 14 amino acids. As DNA, the CDR3 is TGTGCCTGGAGTCAGGGGTCTTGGGATCAGCCCCAGCATTTT. Translation: CAWSQGSWDQPQHF.

The chain has TRBV2 and TRBJ2-5; TRBD2 matches at 9 bases. Germline V gene data show CDR1 as SNHLY and CDR2 as FYNNEI. The CDR3 extends over 14 amino acids. The V gene end was trimmed by 8 bases and the J gene end by 5 bases; junction bases not matched to a gene: 9. CDR3 sequence: CASGPLAGDETQYF. DNA of the CDR3: TGTGCCAGCGGGCCACTAGCGGGTGACGAGACCCAGTACTTC.

The chain combines TRBV6-5 with TRBJ2-1; no reliable D call. There are 11 residues in the CDR3. CDR1 MNHEY and CDR2 SVGAGI come from the germline V gene. Trimming pared 3 bases from V and 7 bases from J, leaving 4 bases between. The CDR3 reads CASSYRNEQFF. The CDR3 DNA reads as TGTGCCAGCAGTTATAGAAATGAGCAGTTCTTC.

This chain joins TRBV11-3 and TRBJ2-7; perhaps TRBD1 as D (5 bases). From germline, CDR1 is SGHNT and CDR2 YENEEA. Deletions cut 4 bases from V and 4 bases from J, with 11 bases between. CDR3 length equals 13 residues. This chain's CDR3 is CASSSDRHYEQYF. CDR3 coding DNA: TGTGCCAGCAGCTCCGACAGACATTACGAGCAGTACTTC.